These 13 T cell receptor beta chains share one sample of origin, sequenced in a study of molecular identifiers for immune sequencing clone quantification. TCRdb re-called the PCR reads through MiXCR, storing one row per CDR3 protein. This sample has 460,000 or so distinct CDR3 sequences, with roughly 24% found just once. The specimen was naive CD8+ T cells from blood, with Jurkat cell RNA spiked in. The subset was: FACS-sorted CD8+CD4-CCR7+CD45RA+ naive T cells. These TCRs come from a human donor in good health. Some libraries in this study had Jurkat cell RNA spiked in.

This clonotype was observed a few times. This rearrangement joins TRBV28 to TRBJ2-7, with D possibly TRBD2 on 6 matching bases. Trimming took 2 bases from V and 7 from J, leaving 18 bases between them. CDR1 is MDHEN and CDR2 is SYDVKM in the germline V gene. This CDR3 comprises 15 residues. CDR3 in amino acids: CASSLPFGGGGEQYF. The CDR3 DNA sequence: TGTGCCAGCAGTTTACCCTTCGGGGGAGGAGGTGAGCAGTACTTC.

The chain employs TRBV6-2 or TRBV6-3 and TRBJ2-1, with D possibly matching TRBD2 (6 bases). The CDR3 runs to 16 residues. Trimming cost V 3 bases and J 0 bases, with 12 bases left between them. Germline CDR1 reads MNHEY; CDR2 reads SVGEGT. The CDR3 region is CASSYSWDFSYNEQFF. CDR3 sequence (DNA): TGTGCCAGCAGTTATAGTTGGGACTTCTCCTACAATGAGCAGTTCTTC.

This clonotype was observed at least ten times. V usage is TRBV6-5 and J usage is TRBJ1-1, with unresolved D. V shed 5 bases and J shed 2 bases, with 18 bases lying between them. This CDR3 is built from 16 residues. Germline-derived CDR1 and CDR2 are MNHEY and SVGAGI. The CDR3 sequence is CASSPAGRQLNTEAFF. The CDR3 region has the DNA TGTGCCAGCAGTCCCGCCGGAAGACAACTAAACACTGAAGCTTTCTTT.

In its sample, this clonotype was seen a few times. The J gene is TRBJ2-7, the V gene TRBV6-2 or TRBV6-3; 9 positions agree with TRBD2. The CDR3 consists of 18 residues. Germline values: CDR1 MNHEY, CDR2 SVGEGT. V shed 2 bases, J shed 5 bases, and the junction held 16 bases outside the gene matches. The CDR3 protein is CASSYVAGESLSIHEQYF. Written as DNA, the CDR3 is TGTGCCAGCAGTTACGTAGCGGGAGAGTCCTTGAGTATCCACGAGCAGTACTTC.

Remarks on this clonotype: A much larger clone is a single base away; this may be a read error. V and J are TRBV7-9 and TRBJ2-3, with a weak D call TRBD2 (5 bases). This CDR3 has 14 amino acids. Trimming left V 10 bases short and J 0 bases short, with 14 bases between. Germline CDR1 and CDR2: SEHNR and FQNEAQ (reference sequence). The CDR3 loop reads CANSVGVSTDTQYF. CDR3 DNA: TGTGCCAACAGTGTCGGGGTTAGCACAGATACGCAGTATTTT.

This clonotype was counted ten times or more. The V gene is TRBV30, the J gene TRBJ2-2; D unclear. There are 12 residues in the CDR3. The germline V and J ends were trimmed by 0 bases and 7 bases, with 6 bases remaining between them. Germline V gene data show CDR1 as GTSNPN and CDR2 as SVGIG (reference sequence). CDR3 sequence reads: CAWSVIIGELFF. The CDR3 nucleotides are TGTGCCTGGAGTGTAATTATCGGGGAGCTGTTTTTT. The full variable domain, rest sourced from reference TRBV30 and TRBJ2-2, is SQTIHQWPATLVQPVGSPLSLECTVEGTSNPNLYWYRQAAGRGLQLLFYSVGIGQISSEVPQNLSASRPQDRQFILSSKKLLLSDSGFYLCAWSVIIGELFFGEGSRLTVL.

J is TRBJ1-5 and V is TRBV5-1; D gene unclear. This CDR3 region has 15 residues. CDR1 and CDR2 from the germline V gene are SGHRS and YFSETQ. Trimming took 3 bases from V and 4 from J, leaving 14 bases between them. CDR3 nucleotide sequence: TGCGCCAGCAGCTCCGGGCCCGACTCGAATCAGCCCCAGCATTTT. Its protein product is CASSSGPDSNQPQHF.

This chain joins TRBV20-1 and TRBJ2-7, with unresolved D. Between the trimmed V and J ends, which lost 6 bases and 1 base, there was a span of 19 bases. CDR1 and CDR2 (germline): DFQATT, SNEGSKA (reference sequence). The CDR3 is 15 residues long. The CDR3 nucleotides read TGCAGTGCACTCCGGGCCCAAGATGTGTCCTACGAGCAGTACTTC. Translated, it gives CSALRAQDVSYEQYF.

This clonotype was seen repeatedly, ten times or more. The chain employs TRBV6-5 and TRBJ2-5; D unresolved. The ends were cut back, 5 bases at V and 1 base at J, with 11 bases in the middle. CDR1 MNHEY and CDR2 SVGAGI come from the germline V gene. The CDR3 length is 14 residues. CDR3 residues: CASSPTAGQETQYF. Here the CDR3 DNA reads TGTGCCAGCAGTCCAACGGCCGGCCAAGAGACCCAGTACTTC.

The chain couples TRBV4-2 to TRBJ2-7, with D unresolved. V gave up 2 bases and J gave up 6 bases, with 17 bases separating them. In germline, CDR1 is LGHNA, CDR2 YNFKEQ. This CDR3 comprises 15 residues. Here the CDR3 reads CASSQPDAHHSEQYF. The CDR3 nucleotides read TGTGCCAGCAGCCAACCCGACGCCCACCATTCCGAGCAGTACTTC.

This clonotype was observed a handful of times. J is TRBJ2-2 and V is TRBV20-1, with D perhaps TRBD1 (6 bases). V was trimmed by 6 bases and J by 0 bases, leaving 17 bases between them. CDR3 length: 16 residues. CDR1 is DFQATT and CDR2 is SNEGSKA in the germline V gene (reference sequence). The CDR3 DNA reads TGCAGTGCCTCGGTGGGGGCAGGACCGAACACCGGGGAGCTGTTTTTT. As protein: CSASVGAGPNTGELFF.

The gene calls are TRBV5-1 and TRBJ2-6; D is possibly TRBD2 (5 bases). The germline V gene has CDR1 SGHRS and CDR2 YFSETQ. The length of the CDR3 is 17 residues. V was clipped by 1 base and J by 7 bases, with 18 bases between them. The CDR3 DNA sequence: TGCGCCAGCAGCTTGAGTCTGGTTGGACTGATTGCCAACGTCCTGACTTTC. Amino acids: CASSLSLVGLIANVLTF. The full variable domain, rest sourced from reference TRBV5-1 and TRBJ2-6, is KAGVTQTPRYLIKTRGQQVTLSCSPISGHRSVSWYQQTPGQGLQFLFEYFSETQRNKGNFPGRFSGRQFSNSRSEMNVSTLELGDSALYLCASSLSLVGLIANVLTFGAGSRLTVL.

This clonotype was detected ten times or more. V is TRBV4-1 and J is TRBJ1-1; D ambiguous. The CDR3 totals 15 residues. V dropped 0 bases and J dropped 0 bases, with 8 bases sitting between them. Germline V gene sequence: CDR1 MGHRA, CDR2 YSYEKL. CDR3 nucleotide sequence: TGCGCCAGCAGCCAAGATAACGCAGTGAACACTGAAGCTTTCTTT. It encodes CASSQDNAVNTEAFF.